This TCR beta chain was obtained from a study of breast tumors, draining lymph nodes, adjacent tissues. Axillary draining lymph nodes of breast cancer patients supplied the node samples. MiXCR, applied by TCRdb to the multiplex PCR reads, yields one record per CDR3 protein. This sample yields fewer than 200,000 distinct CDR3 sequences, of which 33% are seen a single time; over 3.5% belongs to the top ten. With V trimmed by 4 bases and J by 5 bases, 13 bases remained unmatched. The germline gives CDR1 SGHTA, CDR2 FQGTGA. This CDR3 has 17 residues. In this sample, this clonotype turned up once. The antigen is not known. Possible read error: a much larger clone is one base away. This is likely a read error, given that the CDR3 carries no conserved phenylalanine or tryptophan at its end. Study-level points and caveats: Compared with basal-like, luminal-like tumors shared significantly more repertoire with nontumor tissue. Tumor TCR diversity was below lymph nodes but above nontumor tissue.

Material for sequencing was axillary lymph node tissue. This sequence joins TRBV7-3 and TRBJ2-1, with 8 bases matching TRBD2. The sequence was obtained from a female donor with breast cancer. Some clones in this sample may be carry-over from other donors' samples. CDR3 nucleotides: TGTGCCAGCAGCTCTATCCCCTTGGCGGGGGGAAACAATGAGCAGTTCTCC. Translation: CASSSIPLAGGNNEQFS.